Shown below are 20 T cell receptor beta chains from a single sample sequenced in a study of T cell changes during pregnancy in multiple sclerosis. TCRdb's copy holds only in-frame clones and misses some; the assay was immunoSEQ multiplex PCR. The repertoire holds fewer than 65,000 clones, with about 91% as singletons. The source was peripheral blood, collected before pregnancy. The receptors stem from a female donor with multiple sclerosis, enrolled in a pregnancy study.

The chain is built from TRBV10-3 and TRBJ2-5; 10 bases are a match to TRBD2. The CDR3 consists of 16 residues. V lost 4 bases to trimming and J lost 3 bases; unmatched junction nucleotides: 8. Germline CDR1 and CDR2: ENHRY and SYGVKD. This CDR3 reads CAISGQRGGREETQYF. DNA for the CDR3: TGTGCCATCAGTGGTCAGCGGGGGGGCCGCGAAGAGACCCAGTACTTC.

The chain links TRBV19 to TRBJ1-1; D unresolved. There are 12 residues in the CDR3. From germline, CDR1 is LNHDA and CDR2 SQIVND (reference sequence). The ends were cut back, 5 bases at V and 7 bases at J, with 11 bases in the middle. CDR3 protein: CASSLSGGEAFF. The CDR3 DNA reads TGTGCCAGTAGTTTATCGGGTGGTGAAGCTTTCTTT.

In regard to this clone: Different DNA sequences within this sample yield the same CDR3. The rearrangement joins TRBV19 to TRBJ1-5, with a weak D call TRBD1 (5 bases). Trimming stripped 1 base from V and 7 bases from J, with 14 bases between. CDR1 and CDR2 from the germline V gene are LNHDA and SQIVND (reference sequence). The CDR3 is made up of 15 amino acids. The CDR3 is CASSIVGQGGQPQHF. The CDR3 nucleotides read TGTGCCAGTAGTATAGTGGGCCAGGGTGGCCAGCCCCAGCATTTT.

J is TRBJ2-5 and V is TRBV7-2; possibly TRBD2 for D (7 bases). The V and J ends lost 5 bases and 5 bases respectively, with 15 bases between them. From germline, CDR1 is SGHTA and CDR2 FQGNSA. The CDR3 extends over 14 amino acids. The CDR3 DNA reads TGTGCCAGCAGCGGGGGGGGGCCCCCGGAGACCCAGTACTTC. Translation: CASSGGGPPETQYF.

The CDR3 is CASSLGSADTQYF. CDR3 sequence (DNA): TGTGCCAGCAGCTTAGGGTCAGCAGATACGCAGTATTTT. V usage is TRBV13 and J usage is TRBJ2-3, with D hard to call. V was cut by 0 bases and J by 4 bases, with 5 bases left in between. This CDR3 spans 13 amino acids. Germline CDR1 reads PRHDT; CDR2 reads FYEKMQ (reference sequence).

The chain has TRBV4-1 and TRBJ2-7; no firm D call. Trimming removed 1 base from V and 2 bases from J, with 6 bases in between. CDR3 length: 13 amino acids. Looked up from germline, CDR1 is MGHRA and CDR2 is YSYEKL. Written as DNA, the CDR3 is TGCGCCAGCAGCCAAGGGCAGGCCTACGAGCAGTACTTC. It specifies CASSQGQAYEQYF.

This sequence joins TRBV7-9 and TRBJ2-1; 7 bases are a match to TRBD2. Trimming took 6 bases from V and 7 from J; bases not matched to a gene: 12. The CDR3 is made up of 15 amino acids. Per the germline V gene, CDR1 is SEHNR and CDR2 is FQNEAQ (reference sequence). In DNA, the CDR3 is TGTGCCAGCAGTTTATCAGGACTAGGGGCGAATGAGCAGTTCTTC. Translation gives CASSLSGLGANEQFF.

The genes are TRBV5-1 and TRBJ2-7; 7 bases map to TRBD1. Germline V gene data show CDR1 as SGHRS and CDR2 as YFSETQ. After removal of 4 bases from V and 6 bases from J, the junction contained 7 bases not matched to a gene. The CDR3 consists of 13 residues. CDR3 DNA: TGCGCCAGCAGCATCGGACAGGTACGCGAGCAGTACTTC. It codes for CASSIGQVREQYF.

V gene TRBV21-1 combines with J gene TRBJ1-2; no check of the table's D call, TRBD1, against the DNA was made. TRBV21-1 is a pseudogene segment. This CDR3 is 17 amino acids long. The CDR3 nucleotides are TGTGCCAGCAGCAAGGGCGCCAACAGGGTATGTTGCTATGGCTACACCTTC. Its protein is CASSKGANRVCCYGYTF.

The V call is TRBV30, the J call TRBJ1-2; tentative D call: TRBD1 (5 bases). This CDR3 is built from 13 residues. V gave up 5 bases and J gave up 2 bases, with 12 bases separating them. CDR1 and CDR2 (germline): GTSNPN, SVGIG (reference sequence). CDR3 bases: TGTGCCTGGGTAGACAGTAAAAACTATGGCTACACCTTC. The encoded protein is CAWVDSKNYGYTF.

The V gene is TRBV7-2, the J gene TRBJ2-6; 8 bases line up with TRBD1. This CDR3 comprises 18 residues. V shed 4 bases and J 2 bases; nucleotides not matched to a gene: 10. Germline CDR1 reads SGHTA; CDR2 reads FQGNSA. This CDR3 reads CASSYRPGQDPGANVLTF. CDR3 bases: TGTGCCAGCAGCTACAGGCCGGGACAGGATCCTGGGGCCAACGTCCTGACTTTC.

The CDR3 region has the DNA TGTGCCAGCAGCTACCAGGGGTATGGCTACACCTTC. It is translated as CASSYQGYGYTF. This chain joins TRBV11-2 and TRBJ1-2, with D possibly matching TRBD1 (6 bases). V was pared by 4 bases and J by 5 bases, with 8 bases between. The germline V gene has CDR1 SGHAT and CDR2 FQNNGV. The CDR3 length is 12 residues. Complete variable domain (other parts from reference TRBV11-2 and TRBJ1-2): EAGVAQSPRYKIIEKRQSVAFWCNPISGHATLYWYQQILGQGPKLLIQFQNNGVVDDSQLPKDRFSAERLKGVDSTLKIQPAKLEDSAVYLCASSYQGYGYTFGSGTRLTVV.

The chain employs TRBV13 and TRBJ1-2, with 9 bases that match TRBD1. Looked up from germline, CDR1 is PRHDT and CDR2 is FYEKMQ (reference sequence). The CDR3 covers 14 residues. V shed 0 bases, J shed 7 bases, and the junction held 3 bases outside the gene matches. CDR3 nucleotide sequence: TGTGCCAGCAGCTTAGGGGACAGGGGTGGTGGCTACACCTTC. Residues: CASSLGDRGGGYTF.

The rearrangement joins TRBV5-1 to TRBJ2-1; TRBD2 aligns across 10 bases. This CDR3 comprises 16 residues. From germline, CDR1 is SGHRS and CDR2 YFSETQ. V shed 2 bases, J shed 5 bases, and the junction held 7 bases outside the gene matches. For the CDR3, the DNA is TGCGCCAGCAGCTTAGGAGCGGGGGGGCCCAACAATGAGCAGTTCTTC. Protein sequence: CASSLGAGGPNNEQFF.

The CDR3 region has the DNA TGTGCCAGCAGCCTGTCTGCCCATAGCGGGGGGCTCTACAATGAGCAGTTCTTC. Encoded protein: CASSLSAHSGGLYNEQFF. The chain employs TRBV5-6 and TRBJ2-1; TRBD2 agrees at 10 bases. This CDR3 spans 18 amino acids. Germline CDR1 SGHDT, CDR2 YYEEEE. Trimming at V came to 4 bases and at J to 3 bases, leaving 13 bases not matched to a gene.

The J gene is TRBJ1-5, the V gene TRBV5-1; no reliable D call. The CDR3 sequence is 15 residues long. Looked up from germline, CDR1 is SGHRS and CDR2 is YFSETQ. V gave up 2 bases and J gave up 4 bases, with 13 bases separating them. CDR3 bases: TGCGCCAGCAGCTTACGAGGGAGCGGGAATCAGCCCCAGCATTTT. It yields the protein CASSLRGSGNQPQHF.

This clone appeared once. The chain has TRBV9 and TRBJ2-1; D might be TRBD1 (6 bases). The CDR3 length is 13 residues. The germline V gene encodes CDR1 SGDLS and CDR2 YYNGEE. Trimming left V 0 bases short and J 8 bases short, with 9 bases between. DNA of the CDR3: TGTGCCAGCAGCGTAGTGACAGGCTATGAGCAGTTCTTC. This gives the protein CASSVVTGYEQFF.

The rearrangement uses TRBV11-2 and TRBJ1-1; 9 nucleotides match TRBD1. V trimming: 3 bases; J trimming: 1 base; junction bases outside the gene matches: 0. The CDR3 loop spans 14 amino acids. The germline V gene has CDR1 SGHAT and CDR2 FQNNGV. CDR3 nucleotide sequence: TGTGCCAGCAGCTTGGGACAGGGGAACACTGAAGCTTTCTTT. Protein product: CASSLGQGNTEAFF.

The chain combines TRBV9 with TRBJ2-6; TRBD1 is a possible D gene (5 bases). CDR1 is SGDLS and CDR2 is YYNGEE in the germline V gene. This CDR3 has 18 amino acids. V gave up 3 bases and J gave up 0 bases, with 16 bases separating them. CDR3: CASSATTTVSSGANVLTF. DNA of the CDR3: TGTGCCAGCAGCGCGACCACGACAGTTAGCTCTGGGGCCAACGTCCTGACTTTC.

The chain combines TRBV6-1 with TRBJ1-4; weak D call: TRBD1 (6 bases). The CDR3 length is 14 residues. CDR1 MNHNS and CDR2 SASEGT come from the germline V gene. V was trimmed by 5 bases and J by 4 bases, leaving 11 bases between them. CDR3 bases: TGTGCCAGCAGTAGGGGGAGCCTTAATGAAAAACTGTTTTTT. Translation gives CASSRGSLNEKLFF.